This is a list of T cell receptor beta chains from one sample in a study of T cell changes during pregnancy in multiple sclerosis. TCRdb's copy holds only in-frame clones and misses some; the assay was immunoSEQ multiplex PCR. The table records approximately 20,000 clones, approximately 88% of them present only once. The sample here was CD8+ T cells from peripheral blood mononuclear cells, taken after pregnancy. These TCRs come from a female donor in good health, enrolled as a control in a pregnancy study. CDR3s include the opening cysteine and the closing phenylalanine or tryptophan. D genes are given only for firm matches. Only part of the rows carry a size: once, few, many, or a class if the clone is expanded.

abundance	d_gene	v_gene	j_gene	CDR3nt	CDR3aa
-	-	TRBV6-1	TRBJ2-7	TGTGCCAGCAGTGAAGCAAACAGGGAGTTAGTCTACGAGCAGTACTTC	CASSEANRELVYEQYF
-	TRBD1	TRBV7-2	TRBJ1-6	TGTGCCAGCAGCTATAAAATGCTTCGGACAGGCTCCTATAATTCACCCCTCCACTTT	CASSYKMLRTGSYNSPLHF
-	-	TRBV5-1	TRBJ2-2	TGCGCCAGCAGCTTGATTCGGGGGGCGGGCGCCGGGGAGCTGTTTTTT	CASSLIRGAGAGELFF
-	TRBD1	TRBV9	TRBJ1-1	TGTGCCAGCAGCGTAATGGGGGCAGGGGGTGGCGGAGCTTTCTTT	CASSVMGAGGGGAFF
-	TRBD1	TRBV6-1	TRBJ2-3	TGTGCCAGCAGTGAAGAGATGGAGTTGACAGGGGGCACAGATACGCAGTATTTT	CASSEEMELTGGTDTQYF
-	-	TRBV4-2	TRBJ2-2	TGTGCCAGCAGCCAAGATTTAGGGGGGGAGGCCGGGGAGCTGTTTTTT	CASSQDLGGEAGELFF
-	TRBD1	TRBV6-4	TRBJ2-2	TGTGCCAGCAGTGGACAGGGGGACACCGGGGAGCTGTTTTTT	CASSGQGDTGELFF
-	TRBD1	TRBV27	TRBJ1-1	TGTGCCAGCAGTCCGATCCGACAGGGGAACACTGAAGCTTTCTTT	CASSPIRQGNTEAFF
medium-sized	-	TRBV6-4	TRBJ2-2	TGTGCCAGCAGCGGGAGCGAAACCGGGGAGCTGTTTTTT	CASSGSETGELFF
-	TRBD1	TRBV27	TRBJ1-1	TGTGCCAGCAGTTGGACAGGGATGAACACTGAAGCTTTCTTT	CASSWTGMNTEAFF
-	TRBD2	TRBV7-3	TRBJ2-5	TGTGCCAGCAGCTTAGCCGGGGGGGCCGGAGAGACCCAGTACTTC	CASSLAGGAGETQYF
-	-	TRBV7-9	TRBJ2-5	TGTGCCAGCAGCTTAGTACAGGGAGGGGAGACCCAGTACTTC	CASSLVQGGETQYF
-	-	TRBV5-8	TRBJ2-7	TGTGCCAGCAGACAACAGGACTACGAGCAGTACTTC	CASRQQDYEQYF
-	-	TRBV27	TRBJ1-1	TGTGCCAGCAGCCTCCCCGGGATGGAGGCTTTCTTT	CASSLPGMEAFF
once	TRBD2	TRBV5-1	TRBJ2-1	TGCGCCAGCAGCCTATATTCCGGGACTAGTCCCTACAATGAGCAGTTCTTC	CASSLYSGTSPYNEQFF
-	TRBD1	TRBV27	TRBJ1-2	TGTGCCAGCAGCCCGGGACAGAATCGCGGCTACACCTTC	CASSPGQNRGYTF
-	-	TRBV7-8	TRBJ1-1	TGTGCCAGCAGCTCCACGGACAAAAACTGGAACACTGAAGCTTTCTTT	CASSSTDKNWNTEAFF
-	-	TRBV29-1	TRBJ2-1	TGCAGCGTTGTAAGCGTATACAATGAGCAGTTCTTC	CSVVSVYNEQFF
-	TRBD1	TRBV30	TRBJ1-2	TGTGCCTGGAGTGTATACAGGGGGCTATTTGGCTACACCTTC	CAWSVYRGLFGYTF
-	-	TRBV6-1	TRBJ1-2	TGTGCCAGCAGAGACAGGAGCTATGGCTACACCTTC	CASRDRSYGYTF
-	-	TRBV7-9	TRBJ2-5	TGTGCCAGCAGCTTAAGGTCAGCAGAGGAGCCCCAACAGACCCAGTACTTC	CASSLRSAEEPQQTQYF
-	-	TRBV6-1	TRBJ2-1	TGTGCCAGCAGCCGGGAAAGCCACAATGAGCAGTTCTTC	CASSRESHNEQFF
-	TRBD1	TRBV4-3	TRBJ1-2	TGCGCCAGCAGCCCCGGGACAGGGGTGGGAAGTGGCTACACCTTC	CASSPGTGVGSGYTF
-	-	TRBV5-1	TRBJ2-6	TGCGCCAGCAGCTCCCACTCTGGGGCCAACGTCCTGACTTTC	CASSSHSGANVLTF
-	-	TRBV7-9	TRBJ1-1	TGTGCCAGCAGCTTGATTCTGGTGACTGACACTGAAGCTTTCTTT	CASSLILVTDTEAFF
-	TRBD1	TRBV4-1	TRBJ1-2	TGCGCCAGCAGCCAAGACGGACAGGGACCGAATAATGGCTACACCTTC	CASSQDGQGPNNGYTF
-	-	TRBV6-5	TRBJ1-2	TGTGCCAGCAGTTTGGACAAAACTCTAGTCCCCTATGGCTACACCTTC	CASSLDKTLVPYGYTF
-	-	TRBV30	TRBJ2-7	TGTGCCTGGATCGGGACTGTCGACTACGAGCAGTACTTC	CAWIGTVDYEQYF
-	TRBD1	TRBV30	TRBJ1-2	TGTGCCTGGAGGGACAGGCTTAAGGGCTACACCTTC	CAWRDRLKGYTF
-	TRBD1	TRBV19	TRBJ1-4	TGTGCCAGTAACGGACAGGATAATGAAAAACTGTTTTTT	CASNGQDNEKLFF
-	TRBD2	TRBV18	TRBJ2-3	TGTGCCAGCTCATCTAGCGGGGGGAGCACAGATACGCAGTATTTT	CASSSSGGSTDTQYF
-	TRBD1	TRBV4-3	TRBJ1-3	TGCGCCAGCAGCCAATACAGGGGAGGCGCAAACACCATATATTTT	CASSQYRGGANTIYF
-	-	TRBV4-3	TRBJ2-6	TGCGCCAGCAGCCAGGGGGCTTTCTCTGGGGCCAACGTCCTGACTTTC	CASSQGAFSGANVLTF
medium-sized	-	TRBV30	TRBJ1-3	TGTGCCTGGAGTTCACTCCTTGGACAGCTCTCTGGAAACACCATATATTTT	CAWSSLLGQLSGNTIYF
-	TRBD2	TRBV4-1	TRBJ2-1	TGCGCCAGCAGCCGGACTAGCGGGGGGTCGGGCTCCTACAATGAGCAGTTCTTC	CASSRTSGGSGSYNEQFF
once	-	TRBV6-6	TRBJ2-7	TGTGCCAGCAGTTACCGGGGAGGCGAGCAGTACTTC	CASSYRGGEQYF
once	-	TRBV27	TRBJ1-5	TGTGCCAGCAGTTTAAACACCCAGGGCCCCCAGCATTTT	CASSLNTQGPQHF
-	-	TRBV30	TRBJ1-1	TGTGCCTGGAGTTTCATGAACACTGAAGCTTTCTTT	CAWSFMNTEAFF
once	-	TRBV7-9	TRBJ2-3	TGTGCCAGCAGTTTTACGGGACTCCTAAACACAGATACGCAGTATTTT	CASSFTGLLNTDTQYF
-	-	TRBV19	TRBJ1-2	TGTGCCAGTAGTATTGGGCCAGTGAGATATGGCTACACCTTC	CASSIGPVRYGYTF
-	-	TRBV11-3	TRBJ1-1	TGTGCCAGCAGCCCAGGGGTAAACACTGAAGCTTTCTTT	CASSPGVNTEAFF
-	-	TRBV9	TRBJ1-1	TGTGCCAGCAACCGGGGGTCAATGAACACTGAAGCTTTCTTT	CASNRGSMNTEAFF
once	TRBD1	TRBV27	TRBJ2-7	TGTGCCAGCAGTCCCATGGGGACAGGGGGTTACGAGCAGTACTTC	CASSPMGTGGYEQYF
-	TRBD1	TRBV5-6	TRBJ1-3	TGTGCCAGCAGGCCTTTAACAGGGGGCCCTGGAAACACCATATATTTT	CASRPLTGGPGNTIYF
-	TRBD1	TRBV6-5	TRBJ1-2	TGTGCCAGCAGTATATCAGGGGGACGAGGCTACACCTTC	CASSISGGRGYTF
few	TRBD1	TRBV13	TRBJ1-1	TGTGCCAGCAGCTTAGAGGGGGCGAAAGCTTTCTTT	CASSLEGAKAFF
-	-	TRBV4-3	TRBJ2-2	TGCGCCAGCAGCCAAGGGGCGGGTAGCAGGGGGGAGCTGTTTTTT	CASSQGAGSRGELFF
-	-	TRBV7-3	TRBJ1-2	TGTGCCAGCAGCTTAACCTCAGGGCATGGCTACACCTTC	CASSLTSGHGYTF
once	TRBD2	TRBV7-8	TRBJ2-3	TGTGCCAGCAGCCATCGGGGGGGCACAGATACGCAGTATTTT	CASSHRGGTDTQYF